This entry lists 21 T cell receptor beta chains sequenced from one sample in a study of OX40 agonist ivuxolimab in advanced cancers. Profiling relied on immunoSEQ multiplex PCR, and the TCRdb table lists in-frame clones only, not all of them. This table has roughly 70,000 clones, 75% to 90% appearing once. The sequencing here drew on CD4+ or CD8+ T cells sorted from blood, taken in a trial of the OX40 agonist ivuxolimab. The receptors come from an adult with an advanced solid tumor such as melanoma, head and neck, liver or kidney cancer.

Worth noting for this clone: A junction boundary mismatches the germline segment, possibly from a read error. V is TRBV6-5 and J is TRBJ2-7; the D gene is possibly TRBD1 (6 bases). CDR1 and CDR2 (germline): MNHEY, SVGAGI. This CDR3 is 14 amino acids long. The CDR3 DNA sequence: TGTGCCGGCAGTTACGGTCAGGGGTTGGACGAGCAGTACTTC. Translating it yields CAGSYGQGLDEQYF.

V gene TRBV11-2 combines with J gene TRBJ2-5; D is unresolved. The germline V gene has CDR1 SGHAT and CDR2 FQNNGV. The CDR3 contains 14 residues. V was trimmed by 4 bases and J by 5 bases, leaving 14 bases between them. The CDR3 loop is CASSSDASWETQYF. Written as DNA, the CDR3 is TGTGCCAGCAGCTCAGATGCTTCGTGGGAGACCCAGTACTTC.

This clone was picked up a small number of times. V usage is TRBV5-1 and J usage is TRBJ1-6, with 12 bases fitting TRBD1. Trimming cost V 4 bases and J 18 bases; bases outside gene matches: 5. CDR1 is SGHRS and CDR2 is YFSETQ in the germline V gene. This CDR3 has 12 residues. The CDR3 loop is CASSEPGQGAHF. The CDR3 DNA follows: TGCGCCAGCAGCGAACCGGGACAGGGGGCCCACTTT.

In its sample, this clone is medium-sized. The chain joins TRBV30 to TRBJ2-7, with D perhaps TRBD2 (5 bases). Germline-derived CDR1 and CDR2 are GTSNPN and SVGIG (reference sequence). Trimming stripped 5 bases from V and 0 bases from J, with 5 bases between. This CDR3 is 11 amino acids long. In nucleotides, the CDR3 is TGTGCCTGGGGGAGCTCCTACGAGCAGTACTTC. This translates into CAWGSSYEQYF.

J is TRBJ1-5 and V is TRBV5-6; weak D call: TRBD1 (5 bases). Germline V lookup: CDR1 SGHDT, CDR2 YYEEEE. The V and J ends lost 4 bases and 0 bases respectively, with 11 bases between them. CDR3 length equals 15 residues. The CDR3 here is CASSVGGGSNQPQHF. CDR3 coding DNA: TGTGCCAGCAGCGTGGGGGGAGGTAGCAATCAGCCCCAGCATTTT.

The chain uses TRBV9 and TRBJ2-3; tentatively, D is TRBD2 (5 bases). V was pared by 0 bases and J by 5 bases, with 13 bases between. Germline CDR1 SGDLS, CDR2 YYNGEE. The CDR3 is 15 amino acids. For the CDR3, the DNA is TGTGCCAGCAGCGTAGGCAGTCTAGCCAAAGATACGCAGTATTTT. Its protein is CASSVGSLAKDTQYF.

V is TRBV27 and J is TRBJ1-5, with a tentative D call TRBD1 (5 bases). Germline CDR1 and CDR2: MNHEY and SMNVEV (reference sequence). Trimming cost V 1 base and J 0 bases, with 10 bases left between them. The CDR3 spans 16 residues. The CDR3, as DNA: TGTGCCAGCAGTTTATTCGGGGGGAGTAGCAATCAGCCCCAGCATTTT. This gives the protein CASSLFGGSSNQPQHF.

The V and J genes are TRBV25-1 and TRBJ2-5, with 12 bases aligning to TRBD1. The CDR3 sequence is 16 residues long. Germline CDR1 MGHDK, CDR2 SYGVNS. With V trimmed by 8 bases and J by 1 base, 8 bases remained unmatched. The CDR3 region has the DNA TGTGCCAGCCAGTGGGGGACAGGGGGCCCCCAAGAGACCCAGTACTTC. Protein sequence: CASQWGTGGPQETQYF.

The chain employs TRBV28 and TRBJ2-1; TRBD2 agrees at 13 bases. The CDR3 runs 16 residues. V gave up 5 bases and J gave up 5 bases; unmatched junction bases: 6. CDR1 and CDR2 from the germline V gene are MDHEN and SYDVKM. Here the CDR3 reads CASSIVGTSGNNEQFF. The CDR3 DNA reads TGTGCCAGCAGTATCGTTGGGACTAGCGGGAACAATGAGCAGTTCTTC.

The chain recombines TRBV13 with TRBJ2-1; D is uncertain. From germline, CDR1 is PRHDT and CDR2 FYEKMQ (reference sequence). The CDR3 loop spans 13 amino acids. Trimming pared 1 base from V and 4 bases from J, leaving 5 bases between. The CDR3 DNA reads TGTGCCAGCAGCTTAGAGGCTTACAATGAGCAGTTCTTC. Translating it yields CASSLEAYNEQFF.

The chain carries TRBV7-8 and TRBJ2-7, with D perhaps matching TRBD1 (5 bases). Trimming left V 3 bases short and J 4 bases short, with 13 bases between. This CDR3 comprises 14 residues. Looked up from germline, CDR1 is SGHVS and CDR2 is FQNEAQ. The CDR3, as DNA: TGTGCCAGCAGCTTCGGCAGGGAATCATACGAGCAGTACTTC. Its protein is CASSFGRESYEQYF.

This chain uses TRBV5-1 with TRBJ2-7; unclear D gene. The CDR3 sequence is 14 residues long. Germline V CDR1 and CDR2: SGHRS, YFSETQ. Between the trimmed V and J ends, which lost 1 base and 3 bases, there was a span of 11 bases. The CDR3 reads CASSLLAESYEQYF. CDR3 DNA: TGCGCCAGCAGCTTGTTGGCAGAGAGCTACGAGCAGTACTTC.

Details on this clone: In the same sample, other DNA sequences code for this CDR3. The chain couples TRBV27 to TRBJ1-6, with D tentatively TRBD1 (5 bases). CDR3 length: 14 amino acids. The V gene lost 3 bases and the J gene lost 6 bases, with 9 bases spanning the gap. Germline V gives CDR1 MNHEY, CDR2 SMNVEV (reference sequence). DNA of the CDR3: TGTGCCAGCAGTTTTTGGGGCGGTAATTCACCCCTCCACTTT. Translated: CASSFWGGNSPLHF.

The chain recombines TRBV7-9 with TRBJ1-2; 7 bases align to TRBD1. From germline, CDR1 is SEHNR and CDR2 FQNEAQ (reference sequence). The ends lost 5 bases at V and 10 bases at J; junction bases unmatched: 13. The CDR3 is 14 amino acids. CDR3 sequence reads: CASSRGDSPYFYTF. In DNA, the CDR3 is TGTGCCAGCAGCCGCGGGGACAGTCCCTATTTCTACACCTTC.

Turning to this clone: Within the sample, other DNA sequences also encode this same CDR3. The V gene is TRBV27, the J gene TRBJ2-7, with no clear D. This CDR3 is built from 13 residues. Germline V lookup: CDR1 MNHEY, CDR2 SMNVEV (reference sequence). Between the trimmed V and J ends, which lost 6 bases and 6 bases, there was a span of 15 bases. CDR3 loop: CASRLAGLGEQYF. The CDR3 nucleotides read TGTGCCAGCAGGTTGGCCGGGTTGGGCGAGCAGTACTTC.

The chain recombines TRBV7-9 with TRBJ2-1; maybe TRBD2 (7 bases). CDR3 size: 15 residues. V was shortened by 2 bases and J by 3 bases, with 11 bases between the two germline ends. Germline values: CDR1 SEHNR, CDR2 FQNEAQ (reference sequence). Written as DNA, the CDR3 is TGTGCCAGCAGCTTATCGGGGGGCCGCTACAATGAGCAGTTCTTC. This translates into CASSLSGGRYNEQFF. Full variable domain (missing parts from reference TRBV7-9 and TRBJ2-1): DTGVSQNPRHKITKRGQNVTFRCDPISEHNRLYWYRQTLGQGPEFLTYFQNEAQLEKSRLLSDRFSAERPKGSFSTLEIQRTEQGDSAMYLCASSLSGGRYNEQFFGPGTRLTVL.

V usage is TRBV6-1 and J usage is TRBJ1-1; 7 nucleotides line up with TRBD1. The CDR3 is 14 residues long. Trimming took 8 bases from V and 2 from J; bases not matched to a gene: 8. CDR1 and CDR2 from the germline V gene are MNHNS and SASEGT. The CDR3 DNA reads TGTGCCAGCGGATTAGACAGGGTCAACACTGAAGCTTTCTTT. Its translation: CASGLDRVNTEAFF.

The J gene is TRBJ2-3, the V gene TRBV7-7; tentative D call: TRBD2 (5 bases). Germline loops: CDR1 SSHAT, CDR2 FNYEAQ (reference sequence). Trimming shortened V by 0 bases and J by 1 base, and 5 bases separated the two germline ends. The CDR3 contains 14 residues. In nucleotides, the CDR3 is TGTGCCAGCAGCTTAGCCGGGGGCACAGATACGCAGTATTTT. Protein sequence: CASSLAGGTDTQYF. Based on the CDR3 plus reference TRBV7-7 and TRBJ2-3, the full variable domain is GAGVSQSPRYKVTKRGQDVTLRCDPISSHATLYWYQQALGQGPEFLTYFNYEAQPDKSGLPSDRFSAERPEGSISTLTIQRTEQRDSAMYRCASSLAGGTDTQYFGPGTRLTVL.

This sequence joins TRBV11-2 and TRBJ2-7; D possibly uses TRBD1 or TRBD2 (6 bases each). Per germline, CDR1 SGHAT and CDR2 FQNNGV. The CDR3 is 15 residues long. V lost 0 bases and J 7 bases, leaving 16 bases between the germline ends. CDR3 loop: CASSLELGGYREQYF. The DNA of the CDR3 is TGTGCCAGCAGCTTAGAATTGGGGGGCTATCGAGAGCAGTACTTC.

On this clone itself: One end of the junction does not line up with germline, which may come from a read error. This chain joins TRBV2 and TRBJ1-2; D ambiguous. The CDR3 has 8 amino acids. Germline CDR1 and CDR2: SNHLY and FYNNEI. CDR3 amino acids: CASSDGAF. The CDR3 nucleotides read TGTGCCAGCAGTGACGGGGCCTTC.

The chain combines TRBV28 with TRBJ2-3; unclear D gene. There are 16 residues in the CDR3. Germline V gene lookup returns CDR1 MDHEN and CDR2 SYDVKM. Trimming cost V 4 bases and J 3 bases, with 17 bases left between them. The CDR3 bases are TGTGCCAGCAGTTCGTTGTCAGGAAGGACGACAGATACGCAGTATTTT. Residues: CASSSLSGRTTDTQYF.